The 14 T cell receptor beta chains given below trace back to one sample, sequenced in a study of control samples from healthy donors and cancer patients. TCRdb keeps only in-frame clones here, not all; method: immunoSEQ multiplex PCR. In the table there are 85,000 to 95,000 clones, about nine tenths of which are singletons. Sequencing was done on a sample of blood. The receptors were gathered from a woman between 70 and 85 years old in good health.

The gene calls are TRBV5-6 and TRBJ1-1; 11 positions match TRBD1. Looked up from germline, CDR1 is SGHDT and CDR2 is YYEEEE. V lost 0 bases to trimming and J lost 11 bases; unmatched junction nucleotides: 9. The CDR3 extends over 15 amino acids. The CDR3: CASSLVIGQGAQAFF. The DNA of the CDR3 is TGTGCCAGCAGCTTGGTGATCGGACAGGGGGCTCAGGCTTTCTTT.

The chain links TRBV21-1 to TRBJ1-1; TRBD1, as called in the table, went unchecked against the DNA. TRBV21-1 is listed as a pseudogene. This CDR3 has 13 amino acids. CDR3 bases: TGTGCCAGCATAGCAGGGGATCTAACTGAAGCTTTCTTT. Translation gives CASIAGDLTEAFF.

The rearrangement links TRBV5-1 to TRBJ1-1, with D perhaps TRBD1 (6 bases). Trimming removed 4 bases from V and 4 bases from J, with 14 bases in between. Germline CDR1 and CDR2: SGHRS and YFSETQ. The CDR3 covers 14 residues. The CDR3 DNA is TGCGCCAGCAGCCTTACAGGGTCGGGCACTGAAGCTTTCTTT. Translating it yields CASSLTGSGTEAFF.

The chain employs TRBV7-2 and TRBJ1-2; 10 nucleotides line up with TRBD1. CDR1 SGHTA and CDR2 FQGNSA come from the germline V gene. The CDR3 runs 14 residues. V lost 5 bases, J lost 5 bases, and 5 bases stayed unmatched. The chain's CDR3 is CASSLGQGVYGYTF. DNA for the CDR3: TGTGCCAGCAGCCTCGGACAGGGGGTATATGGCTACACCTTC.

The rearrangement joins TRBV5-1 to TRBJ1-2, with unresolved D. Trimming removed 0 bases at V and 8 bases at J, with 14 bases between. The germline gives CDR1 SGHRS, CDR2 YFSETQ. This CDR3 contains 14 residues. As DNA, the CDR3 is TGCGCCAGCAGCTTGGCCGAAAACCGCGGGGGCTACACCTTC. Translated: CASSLAENRGGYTF. Looking up the rest from reference TRBV5-1 and TRBJ1-2 gives the full variable domain: KAGVTQTPRYLIKTRGQQVTLSCSPISGHRSVSWYQQTPGQGLQFLFEYFSETQRNKGNFPGRFSGRQFSNSRSEMNVSTLELGDSALYLCASSLAENRGGYTFGSGTRLTVV.

The chain uses TRBV5-1 and TRBJ2-6, with D unresolved. Trimming pared 4 bases from V and 3 bases from J, leaving 5 bases between. This CDR3 has 13 residues. Germline V gives CDR1 SGHRS, CDR2 YFSETQ. CDR3 loop: CASSPFGANVLTF. The CDR3 coding sequence is TGCGCCAGCAGCCCGTTTGGGGCCAACGTCCTGACTTTC.

CDR3 sequence: CASRELGGGTNYGYTF. DNA for the CDR3: TGTGCCAGCCGCGAATTGGGGGGAGGCACTAACTATGGCTACACCTTC. The chain recombines TRBV14 with TRBJ1-2; possibly TRBD1 for D (5 bases). CDR3 length equals 16 residues. V was trimmed by 8 bases and J by 0 bases, leaving 19 bases between them. Germline loops: CDR1 SGHDN, CDR2 FVKESK.

This clone has just a few counts. The chain employs TRBV6-2 or TRBV6-3 and TRBJ2-7, with TRBD2 matching over 11 bases. The CDR3 is 18 residues long. Germline lookup yields CDR1 MNHEY and CDR2 SVGEGT. The V gene end was trimmed by 4 bases and the J gene end by 2 bases; junction bases not matched to a gene: 13. In DNA form, the CDR3 reads TGTGCCAGCAGTTCCCCTTCGAGTACTAGCGGGAGACCCTACGAGCAGTACTTC. The encoded protein is CASSSPSSTSGRPYEQYF.

This chain joins TRBV7-2 and TRBJ2-5; tentative D call: TRBD1 (6 bases). Germline CDR1 SGHTA, CDR2 FQGNSA. The V gene lost 5 bases and the J gene lost 2 bases, with 12 bases spanning the gap. This CDR3 has 14 amino acids. The CDR3: CASSPHRAQETQYF. CDR3 DNA sequence: TGTGCCAGCAGCCCCCACAGGGCACAAGAGACCCAGTACTTC.

The genes are TRBV6-5 and TRBJ2-1, with 9 bases fitting TRBD2. Germline V gives CDR1 MNHEY, CDR2 SVGAGI. The CDR3 is 13 amino acids. V lost 6 bases and J lost 8; bases outside the gene matches: 5. The CDR3 is CASRRLAEHEQFF. In DNA, the CDR3 is TGTGCCAGCAGACGACTAGCGGAGCATGAGCAGTTCTTC.

The chain carries TRBV3-1 (or the pseudogene TRBV3-2) and TRBJ1-2; D may be TRBD1 (6 bases). Looked up from germline, CDR1 is LGHDT and CDR2 is YNNKEL (reference sequence). The CDR3 spans 17 residues. V dropped 0 bases and J dropped 4 bases, with 18 bases sitting between them. CDR3 DNA: TGTGCCAGCAGCCAAGAACAGGGTTTTAGCAGAAGCTATGGCTACACCTTC. Protein: CASSQEQGFSRSYGYTF.

CDR3 sequence (DNA): TGTGCCAGCAGTCCCCACCTGACAGTTACAAACTATGGCTACACCTTC. The encoded protein is CASSPHLTVTNYGYTF. This chain uses TRBV28 with TRBJ1-2, with D perhaps TRBD1 (5 bases). The CDR3 spans 16 residues. In germline, CDR1 is MDHEN, CDR2 SYDVKM. V was trimmed by 5 bases and J by 2 bases, leaving 18 bases between them.

The chain employs TRBV2 and TRBJ1-5; D is ambiguous. The CDR3 spans 13 residues. The germline V and J ends were trimmed by 2 bases and 9 bases, with 11 bases remaining between them. Germline loops: CDR1 SNHLY, CDR2 FYNNEI. This CDR3 is CASSEHNNLPQHF. CDR3 nucleotide sequence: TGTGCCAGCAGTGAACACAACAACTTGCCCCAGCATTTT.

This chain connects TRBV12-5 to TRBJ1-2; 7 positions agree with TRBD1. The trim removed 0 bases at V and 2 bases at J, leaving 3 bases unmatched. CDR3 length: 15 residues. Germline CDR1 reads LGHNT; CDR2 reads FRNRAP. The CDR3 reads CASGLVLGGNYGYTF. In DNA form, the CDR3 reads TGTGCTAGTGGTTTGGTGTTAGGGGGCAACTATGGCTACACCTTC. Using reference TRBV12-5 and TRBJ1-2 for the parts outside the CDR3, the full variable domain is DARVTQTPRHKVTEMGQEVTMRCQPILGHNTVFWYRQTMMQGLELLAYFRNRAPLDDSGMPKDRFSAEMPDATLATLKIQPSEPRDSAVYFCASGLVLGGNYGYTFGSGTRLTVV.